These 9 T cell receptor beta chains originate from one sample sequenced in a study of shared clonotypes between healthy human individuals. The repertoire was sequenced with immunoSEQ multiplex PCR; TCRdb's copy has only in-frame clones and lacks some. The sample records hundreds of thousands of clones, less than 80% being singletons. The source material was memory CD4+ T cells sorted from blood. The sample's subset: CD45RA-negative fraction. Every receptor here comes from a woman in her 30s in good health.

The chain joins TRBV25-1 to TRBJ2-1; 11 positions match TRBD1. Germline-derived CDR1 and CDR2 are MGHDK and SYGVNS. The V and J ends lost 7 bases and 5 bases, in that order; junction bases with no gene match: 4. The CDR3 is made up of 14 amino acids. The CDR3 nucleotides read TGTGCCAGCATCACGGGACAGGGGGACAATGAGCAGTTCTTC. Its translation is CASITGQGDNEQFF.

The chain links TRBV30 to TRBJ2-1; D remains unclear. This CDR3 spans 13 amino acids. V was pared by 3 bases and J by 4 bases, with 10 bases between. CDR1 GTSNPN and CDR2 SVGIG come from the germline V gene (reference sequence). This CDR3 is CAWSPGLYNEQFF. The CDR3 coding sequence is TGTGCCTGGAGCCCCGGGCTTTACAATGAGCAGTTCTTC.

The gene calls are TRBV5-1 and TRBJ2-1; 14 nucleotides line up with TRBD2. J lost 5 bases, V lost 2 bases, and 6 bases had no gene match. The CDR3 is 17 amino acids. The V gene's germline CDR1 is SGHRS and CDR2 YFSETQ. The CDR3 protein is CASSFYGTSGRNNEQFF. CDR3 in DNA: TGCGCCAGCAGCTTTTATGGGACTAGCGGGAGAAACAATGAGCAGTTCTTC.

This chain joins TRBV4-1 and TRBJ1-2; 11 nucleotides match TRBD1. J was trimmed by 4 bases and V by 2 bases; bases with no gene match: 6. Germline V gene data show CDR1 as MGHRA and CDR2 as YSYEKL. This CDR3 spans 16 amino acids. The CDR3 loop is CASSQSDRGLIYGYTF. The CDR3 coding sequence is TGCGCCAGCAGCCAATCGGACAGGGGGCTTATCTATGGCTACACCTTC.

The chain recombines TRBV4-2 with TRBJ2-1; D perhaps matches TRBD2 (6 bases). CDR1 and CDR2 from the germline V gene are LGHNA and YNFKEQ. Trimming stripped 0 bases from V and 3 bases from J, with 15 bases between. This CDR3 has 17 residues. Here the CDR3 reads CASSQETSTLVYNEQFF. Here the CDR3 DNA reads TGTGCCAGCAGCCAAGAAACTAGCACCCTCGTCTACAATGAGCAGTTCTTC.

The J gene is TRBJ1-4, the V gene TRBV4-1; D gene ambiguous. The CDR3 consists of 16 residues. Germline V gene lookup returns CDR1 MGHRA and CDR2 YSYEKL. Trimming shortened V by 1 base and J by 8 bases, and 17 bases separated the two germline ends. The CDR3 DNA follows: TGCGCCAGCAGCCAAGTACGAGGATCTGGAGAGGAAAAACTGTTTTTT. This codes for CASSQVRGSGEEKLFF.

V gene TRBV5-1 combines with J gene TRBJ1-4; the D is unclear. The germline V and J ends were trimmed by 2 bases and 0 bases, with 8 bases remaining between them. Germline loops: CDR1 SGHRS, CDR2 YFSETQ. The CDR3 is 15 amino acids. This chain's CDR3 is CASSFGGATNEKLFF. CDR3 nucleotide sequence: TGCGCCAGCAGCTTCGGCGGCGCAACTAATGAAAAACTGTTTTTT.

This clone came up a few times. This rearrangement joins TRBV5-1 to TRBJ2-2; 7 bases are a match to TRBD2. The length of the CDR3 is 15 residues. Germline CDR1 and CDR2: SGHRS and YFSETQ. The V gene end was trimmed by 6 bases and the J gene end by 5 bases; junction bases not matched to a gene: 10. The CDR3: CASNLGTKGTGELFF. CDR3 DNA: TGCGCCAGCAATCTTGGGACTAAGGGGACCGGGGAGCTGTTTTTT.

This CDR3 is CASSEWGGAGNQPQHF. CDR3 coding DNA: TGTGCCAGCAGTGAATGGGGGGGCGCGGGCAATCAGCCCCAGCATTTT. The rearrangement links TRBV2 to TRBJ1-5; the D gene is possibly TRBD1 (6 bases). V was cut by 2 bases and J by 2 bases, with 13 bases left in between. This CDR3 comprises 16 residues. Germline V gives CDR1 SNHLY, CDR2 FYNNEI.